The sequence of this T cell receptor (beta chain) was determined in a study of shared clonotypes between healthy human individuals. The germline V gene has CDR1 SGHAT and CDR2 FQNNGV. The trim removed 4 bases at V and 1 base at J, leaving 11 bases unmatched. CDR3 length: 17 residues. TCRdb's table, derived via immunoSEQ multiplex PCR, lists solely in-frame clones and lacks some. This sample has 2 million to 3 million clones, with 93% found just once. The source of this sequence is a man younger than 30 in good health. Some clones in this sample may be carry-over from other donors' samples. Material for sequencing was naive CD4+ T cells from PBMCs. The sample's subset: CD45RA+ positively selected. The chain combines TRBV11-2 with TRBJ1-1; 8 nucleotides match TRBD1. The CDR3 sequence: CASSSIRTGRKNTEAFF. The DNA of the CDR3 is TGTGCCAGCAGCTCGATCAGGACAGGGAGGAAGAACACTGAAGCTTTCTTT.